This TCR beta chain comes out of a study of shared clonotypes between healthy human individuals. The CDR3 has 14 amino acids. Germline lookup yields CDR1 MNHEY and CDR2 SVGAGI. The trim removed 2 bases at V and 6 bases at J, leaving 6 bases unmatched. The method was immunoSEQ multiplex PCR; TCRdb's version includes in-frame clones alone and lacks a portion of them. The table has millions of clones, about 95% seen once. About this clone itself: Antigen specificity is unknown.

Overall study results and limits: All-four-donor shared clonotypes had higher generation probabilities than non-shared clonotypes did.

In the naive CD8 group, cells lacked CD45RO and were positively selected for CCR7, so terminally differentiated effector memory CD45RA+ cells were left out. The chain is built from TRBV6-5 and TRBJ2-7; 8 bases line up with TRBD1. The TCR sequence derives from a man aged 18 to 29 in good health. Material: naive CD8+ T cells sorted from blood. CDR3 nucleotide sequence: TGTGCCAGCAGTTACGGACAGGGAGGAGGCGAGCAGTACTTC. Translated, it gives CASSYGQGGGEQYF.